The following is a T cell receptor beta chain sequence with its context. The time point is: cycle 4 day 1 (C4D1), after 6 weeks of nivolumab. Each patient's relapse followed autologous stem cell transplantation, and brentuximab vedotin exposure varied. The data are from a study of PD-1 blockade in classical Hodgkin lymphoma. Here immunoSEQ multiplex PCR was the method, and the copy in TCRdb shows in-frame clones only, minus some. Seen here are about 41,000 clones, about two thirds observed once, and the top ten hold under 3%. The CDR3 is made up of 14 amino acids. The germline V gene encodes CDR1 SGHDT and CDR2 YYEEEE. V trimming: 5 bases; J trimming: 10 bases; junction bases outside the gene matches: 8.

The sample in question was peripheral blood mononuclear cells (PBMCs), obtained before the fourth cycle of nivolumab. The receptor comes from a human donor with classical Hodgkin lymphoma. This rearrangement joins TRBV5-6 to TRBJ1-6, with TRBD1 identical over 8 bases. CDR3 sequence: CASRADRDLSPLHF. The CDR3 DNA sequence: TGTGCCAGCAGGGCGGACAGGGACCTATCACCCCTCCACTTT.